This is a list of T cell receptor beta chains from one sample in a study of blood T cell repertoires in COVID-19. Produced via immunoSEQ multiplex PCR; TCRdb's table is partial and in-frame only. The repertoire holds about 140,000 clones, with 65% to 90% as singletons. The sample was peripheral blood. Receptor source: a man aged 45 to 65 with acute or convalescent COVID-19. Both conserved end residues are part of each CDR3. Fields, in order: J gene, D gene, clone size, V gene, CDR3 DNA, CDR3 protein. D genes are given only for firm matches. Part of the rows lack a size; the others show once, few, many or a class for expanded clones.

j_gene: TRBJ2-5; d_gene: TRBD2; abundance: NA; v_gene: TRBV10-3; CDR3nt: TGTGCCATCAGTGAGGGACTAGCGGGGCACCAAGAGACCCAGTACTTC; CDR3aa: CAISEGLAGHQETQYF
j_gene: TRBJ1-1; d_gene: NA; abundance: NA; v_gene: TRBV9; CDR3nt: TGTGCCAGCAGCCCACAAGACAGGATGAACACTGAAGCTTTCTTT; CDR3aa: CASSPQDRMNTEAFF
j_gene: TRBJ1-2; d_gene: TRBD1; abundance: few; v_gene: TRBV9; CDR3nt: TGTGCCAGCAGCTCACTCATTGACAGGGCCAACTATGGCTACACCTTC; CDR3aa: CASSSLIDRANYGYTF
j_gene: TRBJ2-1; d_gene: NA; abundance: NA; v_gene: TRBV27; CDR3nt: TGTGCCAGCAGTTTATTCCCCGAGTCCTACAATGAGCAGTTCTTC; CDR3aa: CASSLFPESYNEQFF
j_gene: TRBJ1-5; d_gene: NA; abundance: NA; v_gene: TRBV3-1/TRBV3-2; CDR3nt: TGTGCCAGCAGCTGGGGGCAAGCGTTCAATCAGCCCCAGCATTTT; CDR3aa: CASSWGQAFNQPQHF
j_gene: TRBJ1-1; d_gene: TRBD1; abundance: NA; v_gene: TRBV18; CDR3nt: TGTGCCAGCTCACCCCTTTCAGTCCAGGGGGACACTGAAGCTTTCTTT; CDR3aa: CASSPLSVQGDTEAFF
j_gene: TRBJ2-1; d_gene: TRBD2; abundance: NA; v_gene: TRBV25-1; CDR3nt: TGTGCCAGCAGCCGTCTAGCGGGGGGTGGGAATGAGCAGTTCTTC; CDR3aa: CASSRLAGGGNEQFF
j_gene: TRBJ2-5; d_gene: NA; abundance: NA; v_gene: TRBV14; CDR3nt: TGTGCCAGCAGCCAAGATCTTACAGGGCTGACCCAGTACTTC; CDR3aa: CASSQDLTGLTQYF
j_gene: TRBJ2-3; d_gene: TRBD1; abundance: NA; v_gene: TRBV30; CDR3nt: TGTGCCTGGAGTCGAGGGGGCGCAGATACGCAGTATTTT; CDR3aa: CAWSRGGADTQYF
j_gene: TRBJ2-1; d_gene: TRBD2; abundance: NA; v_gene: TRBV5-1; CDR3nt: TGCGCCAGCAGCCCCACGAGGGAGGGTTGGGATGAGCAGTTCTTC; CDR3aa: CASSPTREGWDEQFF
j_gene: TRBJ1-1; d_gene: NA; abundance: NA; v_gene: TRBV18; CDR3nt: TGTGCCAGCTCACACGGGCGGGAGAACACTGAAGCTTTCTTT; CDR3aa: CASSHGRENTEAFF
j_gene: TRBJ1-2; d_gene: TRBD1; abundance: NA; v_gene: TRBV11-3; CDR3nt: TGTGCCAGCAGCTTAGATTACCGGGACAGGAACTATGGCTACACCTTC; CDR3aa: CASSLDYRDRNYGYTF
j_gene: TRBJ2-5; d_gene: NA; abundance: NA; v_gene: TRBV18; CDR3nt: TGTGCCAGCTCACTAGACCAAGAGACCCAGTACTTC; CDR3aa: CASSLDQETQYF
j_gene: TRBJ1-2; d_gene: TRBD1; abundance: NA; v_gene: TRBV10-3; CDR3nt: TGTGCCATCAAGGCCGACAGGGGAGGCTACACCTTC; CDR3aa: CAIKADRGGYTF
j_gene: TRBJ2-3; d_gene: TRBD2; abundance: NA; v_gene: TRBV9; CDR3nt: TGTGCCAGCAGCCCTCCGGGGGGGCGCACAGATACGCAGTATTTT; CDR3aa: CASSPPGGRTDTQYF
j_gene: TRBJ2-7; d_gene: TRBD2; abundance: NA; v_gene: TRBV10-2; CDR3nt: TGCGCCAGCAGTGAGTCGTGGGGGGGCGAGCAGTACTTC; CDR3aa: CASSESWGGEQYF
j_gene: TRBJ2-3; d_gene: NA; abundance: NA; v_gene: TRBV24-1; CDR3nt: TGTGCCACCAGTGATTTCGCCCAGGGCACAGATACGCAGTATTTT; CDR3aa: CATSDFAQGTDTQYF
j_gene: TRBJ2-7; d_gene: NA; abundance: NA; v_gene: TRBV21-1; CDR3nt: TGTGCCAGCGGAGACAGGGACGAGCAGTACTTC; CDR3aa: CASGDRDEQYF
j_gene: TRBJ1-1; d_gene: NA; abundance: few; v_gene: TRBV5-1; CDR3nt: TGCGCCAGCAGCCACGTTGGAGACACTGAAGCTTTCTTT; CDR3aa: CASSHVGDTEAFF
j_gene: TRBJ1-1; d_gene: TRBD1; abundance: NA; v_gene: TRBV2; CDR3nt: TGTGCCAGCAGCGGAGGGACAGGGGGCCTGAACACTGAAGCTTTCTTT; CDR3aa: CASSGGTGGLNTEAFF
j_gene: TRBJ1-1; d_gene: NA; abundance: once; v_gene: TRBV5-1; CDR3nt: TGCGCCAGCAGCTTGGTTTGGGGCGTTAACACTGAAGCTTTCTTT; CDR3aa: CASSLVWGVNTEAFF
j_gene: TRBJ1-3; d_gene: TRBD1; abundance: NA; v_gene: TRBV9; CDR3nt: TGTGCCAGCAGCGACCACAGGGGGGAAGGAAATCCTGGAAACACCATATATTTT; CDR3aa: CASSDHRGEGNPGNTIYF
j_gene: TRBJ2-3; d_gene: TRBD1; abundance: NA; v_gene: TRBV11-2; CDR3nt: TGTGCCAGCAGGCCAGACAGGGGGGCGACAGATACGCAGTATTTT; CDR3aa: CASRPDRGATDTQYF
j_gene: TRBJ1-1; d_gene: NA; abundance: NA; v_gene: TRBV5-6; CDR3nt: TGTGCCAGCACCTTCTGGGGGCTGAACACTGAAGCTTTCTTT; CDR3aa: CASTFWGLNTEAFF
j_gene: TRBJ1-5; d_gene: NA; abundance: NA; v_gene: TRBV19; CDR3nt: TGTGCCAGTAGCCTCCCTAGCAATCAGCCCCAGCATTTT; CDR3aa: CASSLPSNQPQHF
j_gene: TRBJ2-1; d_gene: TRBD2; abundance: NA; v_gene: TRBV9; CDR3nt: TGTGCCAGCAGCTTCGGGGGGGCCGTCGGTAATGAGCAGTTCTTC; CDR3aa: CASSFGGAVGNEQFF
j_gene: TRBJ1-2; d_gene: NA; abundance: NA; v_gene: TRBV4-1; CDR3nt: TGCGCCAGCAGCCAAGTACCAACAGAGCTCTATGGCTACACCTTC; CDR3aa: CASSQVPTELYGYTF
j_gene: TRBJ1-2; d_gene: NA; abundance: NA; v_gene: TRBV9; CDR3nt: TGTGCCAGCAGCGTAGAGTACGGGGTGAACTATGGCTACACCTTC; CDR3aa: CASSVEYGVNYGYTF
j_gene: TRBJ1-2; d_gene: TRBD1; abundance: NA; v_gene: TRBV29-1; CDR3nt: TGCAGCGTTGGGGACAGGACGAGCTATGGCTACACCTTC; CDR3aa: CSVGDRTSYGYTF
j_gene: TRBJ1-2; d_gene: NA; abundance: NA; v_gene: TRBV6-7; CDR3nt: TGTGCCAGCAGTTGCGGGCAGAACTACACCTTC; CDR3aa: CASSCGQNYTF
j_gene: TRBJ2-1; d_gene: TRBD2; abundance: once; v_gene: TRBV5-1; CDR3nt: TGCGCCAGCAGCCCCAGCGGGATACCAACCTACAATGAGCAGTTCTTC; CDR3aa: CASSPSGIPTYNEQFF
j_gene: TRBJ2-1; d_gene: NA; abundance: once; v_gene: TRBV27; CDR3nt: TGTGCCAGCAAGAGGGCCCCCATCAATGAGCAGTTCTTC; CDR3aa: CASKRAPINEQFF
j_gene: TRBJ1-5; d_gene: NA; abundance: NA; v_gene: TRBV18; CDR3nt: TGTGCCAGCTCACGTACTAATCAGCCCCAGCATTTT; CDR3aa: CASSRTNQPQHF
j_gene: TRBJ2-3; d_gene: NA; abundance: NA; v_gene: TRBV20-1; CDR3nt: TGCAGTGCCCTCCTCCCAGATACGCAGTATTTT; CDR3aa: CSALLPDTQYF